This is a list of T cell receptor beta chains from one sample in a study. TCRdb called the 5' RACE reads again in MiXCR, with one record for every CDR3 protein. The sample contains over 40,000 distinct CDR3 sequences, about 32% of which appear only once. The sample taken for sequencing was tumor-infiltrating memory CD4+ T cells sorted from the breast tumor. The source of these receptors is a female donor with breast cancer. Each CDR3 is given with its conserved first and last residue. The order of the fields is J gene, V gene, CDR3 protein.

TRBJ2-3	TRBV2	CASRGGDHTDTQYF
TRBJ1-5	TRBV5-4	CASSEDWYEPQHF
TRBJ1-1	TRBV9	CASRDLGGNTEAFF
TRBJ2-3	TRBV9	CVSSVGSGRGADTRYF
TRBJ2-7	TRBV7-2	CASSLVVSYEQYF
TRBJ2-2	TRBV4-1	CASSQSGGELFF
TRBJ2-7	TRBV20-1	CSARDGYYEQYF
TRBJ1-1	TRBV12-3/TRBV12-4	CASSLQGNTEAFF
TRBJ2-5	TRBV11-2	CASSFARGQFQETQYF
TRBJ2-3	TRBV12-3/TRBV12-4	CASSFYEDTQYF
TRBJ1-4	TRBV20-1	CSAIETVNEKLFF
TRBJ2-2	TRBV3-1	CASSHLGTWDLVF
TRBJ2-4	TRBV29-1	CSVETGTAKNIQYF
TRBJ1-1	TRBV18	CASSPGGANTEAFF
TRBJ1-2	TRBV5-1	CASSLRERGGYTF
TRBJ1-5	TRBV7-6	CASSPSSDRGKPQHF
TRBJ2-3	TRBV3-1	CASSRTSGGTDTQYF
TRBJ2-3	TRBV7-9	CASSLTAQPYTDTQYF
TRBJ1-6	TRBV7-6	CASKSTPGQGNSPLHF
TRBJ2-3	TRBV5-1	CASSLGGSFTDTQYF
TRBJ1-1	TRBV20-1	CSASKCNTEAFF
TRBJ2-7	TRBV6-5	CASRPTGQGINEQYF
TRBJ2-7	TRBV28	CASSPRLASHEQYF
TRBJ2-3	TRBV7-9	CASSYKQGFLGTDTQYF
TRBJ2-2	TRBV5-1	CASSPKPIAAWANTGELFF
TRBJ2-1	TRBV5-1	CASSLELAQGEQFF
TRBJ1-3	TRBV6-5	CASSYAQGAGNTIYF
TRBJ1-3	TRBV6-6	CASSISRQSSGNTIYF
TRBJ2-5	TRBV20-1	CSARDRGQGDQYF
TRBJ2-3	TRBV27	CASSFVGGRTDTQYF
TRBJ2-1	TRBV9	CASSASSGGKFLYNEQFF
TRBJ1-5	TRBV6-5	CASSLGAGNQPQHF
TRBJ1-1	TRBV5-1	CASSWIGGTTEAFF
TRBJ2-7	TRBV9	CASSTGSGAGPYF
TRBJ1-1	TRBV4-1	CASSLALGNTEAFF
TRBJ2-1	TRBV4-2	CASSRGLAGDNEQFF
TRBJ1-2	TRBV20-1	CSARARTGFRGYTF
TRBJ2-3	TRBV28	CASSASGGTDTQYF
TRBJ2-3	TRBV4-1	CASSQDPIGTQYF
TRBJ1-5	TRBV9	CASSAGTANQPQHF
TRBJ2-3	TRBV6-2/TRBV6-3	CACGQGPDTQYF
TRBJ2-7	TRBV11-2	CASSTGLWDEQYF
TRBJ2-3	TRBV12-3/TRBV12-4	CASSRGGGTDTQYF
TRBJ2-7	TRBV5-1	CASSMPGGAYEQYF
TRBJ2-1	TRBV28	CAGSFGQEGEQFF